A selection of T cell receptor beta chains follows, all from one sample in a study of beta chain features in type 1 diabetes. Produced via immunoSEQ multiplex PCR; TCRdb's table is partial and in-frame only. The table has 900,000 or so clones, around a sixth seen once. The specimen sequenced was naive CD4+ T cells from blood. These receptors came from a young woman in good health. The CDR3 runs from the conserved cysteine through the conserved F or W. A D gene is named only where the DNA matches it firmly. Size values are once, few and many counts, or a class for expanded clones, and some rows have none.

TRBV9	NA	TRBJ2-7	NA	TGTGCCAGCAGCGTAAGGGCGCGGGCCCACTCCTACGAGCAGTACTTC	CASSVRARAHSYEQYF
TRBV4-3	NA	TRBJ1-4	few	TGCGCCAGCAGCCAAGAGGGGCAGAGGCGGGAAAAACTGTTTTTT	CASSQEGQRREKLFF
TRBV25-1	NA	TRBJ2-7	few	TGTGCCAGCAGTGAGGGGGGGCTCTACGAGCAGTACTTC	CASSEGGLYEQYF
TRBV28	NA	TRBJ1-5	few	TGTGCCAGCAGTCCGCCCCAGCATTTT	CASSPPQHF
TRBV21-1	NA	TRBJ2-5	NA	TGTGCCAGCAGGCCTCCGGGACAGGGGAGCCAAGAGACCCAGTACTTC	CASRPPGQGSQETQYF
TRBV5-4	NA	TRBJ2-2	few	TGTGCCAGCAGCTTGGCCGGCGTGGGCACCGGGGAGCTGTTTTTT	CASSLAGVGTGELFF
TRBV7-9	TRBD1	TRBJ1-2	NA	TGTGCCAGCAGTTCGACAGGGAAGGAGCGCTACACCTTC	CASSSTGKERYTF
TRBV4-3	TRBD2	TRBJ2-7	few	TGCGCCAGCAGCCAAGGACTAGCGGGAGTTTACGAGCAGTACTTC	CASSQGLAGVYEQYF
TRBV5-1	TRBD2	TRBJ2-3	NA	TGCGCCAGCAGCTTGTCCTTTAGCGGGACCCGGGCAGATACGCAGTATTTT	CASSLSFSGTRADTQYF
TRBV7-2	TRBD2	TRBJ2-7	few	TGTGCCAGCAGCTTAATGGCGGCACTAGCGGGGGAGCAGTACTTC	CASSLMAALAGEQYF
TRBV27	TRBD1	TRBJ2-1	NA	TGTGCCAGCAGCTCCACAGGGGTGGATGAGCAGTTCTTC	CASSSTGVDEQFF
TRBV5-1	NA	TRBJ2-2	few	TGCGCCAGCAGACGGGTCAACACCGGGGAGCTGTTTTTT	CASRRVNTGELFF
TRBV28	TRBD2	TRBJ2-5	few	TGTGCCAGCAGTCCTAGCGGTCAAGAGACCCAGTACTTC	CASSPSGQETQYF
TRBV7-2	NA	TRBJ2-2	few	TGTGCCAGCAGCTTATTCCCCGCGGGCACCGGGGAGCTGTTTTTT	CASSLFPAGTGELFF
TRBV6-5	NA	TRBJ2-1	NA	TGTGCCAGCACCGGCTGGAACAATGAGCAGTTCTTC	CASTGWNNEQFF
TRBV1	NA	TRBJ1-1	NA	TGCACCAGCAGCCAAGATGCCCGAGTAGGGGTGAACACTGAAGCTTTCTTT	CTSSQDARVGVNTEAFF
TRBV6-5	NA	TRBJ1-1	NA	TGTGCCAGCGCTCTCTCATTCACAGGGAACACTGAAGCTTTCTTT	CASALSFTGNTEAFF
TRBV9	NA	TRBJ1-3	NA	TGTGCCAGCAGCGTACGCCCGGGGAGCATCTCTGGAAACACCATATATTTT	CASSVRPGSISGNTIYF
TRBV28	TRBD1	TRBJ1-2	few	TGTGCCAGCAGGAAGACCGGGACAGTCTATGGCTACACCTTC	CASRKTGTVYGYTF
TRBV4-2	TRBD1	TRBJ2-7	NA	TGTGCCAGCAGCCAAACGGACAGGGGAGCCTACGAGCAGTACTTC	CASSQTDRGAYEQYF